This T cell receptor (beta chain) was profiled in a study of OX40 agonist ivuxolimab in advanced cancers. Clones were sequenced by immunoSEQ multiplex PCR, and TCRdb holds only the in-frame ones, with some missing. This repertoire shows 15,000 to 20,000 clones, about 80% found once; its top ten account for 10% to 15%. Germline CDR1 MNHNS, CDR2 SASEGT. CDR3 length: 14 residues. Trimming at V came to 4 bases and at J to 8 bases, leaving 9 bases not matched to a gene. The clonotype was recovered from an adult with an advanced solid tumor such as melanoma, head and neck, liver or kidney cancer. The chain has TRBV6-1 and TRBJ1-2; 8 positions match TRBD1. The material sequenced was CD4+ or CD8+ T cells sorted from blood, taken in a trial of the OX40 agonist ivuxolimab. The CDR3 protein is CASSVRQGLEGYTF. The DNA of the CDR3 is TGTGCCAGCAGTGTGCGACAGGGGCTAGAGGGCTACACCTTC.